This entry lists 21 T cell receptor beta chains sequenced from one sample in a study of regulatory T cells in long-lasting Graves disease. Time point given: newly diagnosed GD, antithyroid drugs for less than 3 months. There was RNA extracted from PBMCs, and the TCR library was made from it. Library construction for TCR beta used iRepertoire HTBI primers and Arm-PCR of CDR3 regions. TCRdb recomputed calls from the multiplex PCR reads with MiXCR, one row per CDR3 protein. The sample yields a few hundred thousand distinct CDR3 sequences, roughly 21% seen once. Sequences were derived from peripheral blood mononuclear cells (PBMCs), sampled at new diagnosis, from a patient treated with antithyroid drugs. These receptor sequences come from a female donor with Graves disease.

In this sample, this clonotype turned up many times. This chain uses TRBV20-1 with TRBJ2-7, with TRBD2 matching 11 bases. Trimming at V came to 4 bases and at J to 0 bases, leaving 8 bases not matched to a gene. This CDR3 contains 16 residues. CDR1 is DFQATT and CDR2 is SNEGSKA in the germline V gene (reference sequence). CDR3 loop: CSATGTSGKSSYEQYF. The DNA of the CDR3 is TGCAGTGCTACCGGGACTAGCGGTAAGAGCTCCTACGAGCAGTACTTC.

V and J are TRBV2 and TRBJ2-5, with 9 bases identical to TRBD1. The CDR3 is 15 amino acids. Per germline, CDR1 SNHLY and CDR2 FYNNEI. Germline trimming cut 6 bases from V and 5 bases from J; bases unmatched to any gene: 10. CDR3: CASSGTGFTGETQYF. The CDR3 nucleotides read TGTGCCAGCAGCGGGACAGGGTTCACCGGGGAGACCCAGTACTTC.

This clonotype was found many times. The chain has TRBV20-1 and TRBJ2-1; TRBD2 matches at 13 bases. Germline CDR1 reads DFQATT; CDR2 reads SNEGSKA (reference sequence). The CDR3 is 16 residues long. Trimming removed 5 bases from V and 4 bases from J; junction bases left unmatched: 8. In nucleotides, the CDR3 is TGCAGTGCTCTTAGACTAGCGGGGGGCCTATACAATGAGCAGTTCTTC. This encodes CSALRLAGGLYNEQFF.

This clonotype turned up a few times. This chain links TRBV19 with TRBJ2-5; TRBD1 matches 7 bases. This CDR3 has 14 residues. The V segment lost 6 bases and the J segment 0 bases; nucleotides outside the gene matches: 4. The germline V gene has CDR1 LNHDA and CDR2 SQIVND (reference sequence). This CDR3 is CASSPTGDQETQYF. In DNA, the CDR3 is TGTGCCAGTAGCCCCACAGGGGACCAAGAGACCCAGTACTTC. Variable domain in full (rest from reference TRBV19 and TRBJ2-5): DGGITQSPKYLFRKEGQNVTLSCEQNLNHDAMYWYRQDPGQGLRLIYYSQIVNDFQKGDIAEGYSVSREKKESFPLTVTSAQKNPTAFYLCASSPTGDQETQYFGPGTRLLVL.

This clonotype was found a few times. The chain joins TRBV7-2 to TRBJ1-1; D possibly corresponds to TRBD1 (5 bases). Trimming removed 1 base at V and 4 bases at J, with 16 bases between. This CDR3 contains 16 residues. Germline lookup yields CDR1 SGHTA and CDR2 FQGNSA. In DNA, the CDR3 is TGTGCCAGCAGCTTAGTGGGGGTCAGGGCGGGCACTGAAGCTTTCTTT. Protein sequence: CASSLVGVRAGTEAFF.

This clonotype showed up just a few times. The chain recombines TRBV4-1 with TRBJ2-1; tentative D call: TRBD2 (5 bases). Per germline, CDR1 MGHRA and CDR2 YSYEKL. The CDR3 runs 13 residues. Trimming stripped 0 bases from V and 8 bases from J, with 8 bases between. As DNA, the CDR3 is TGCGCCAGCAGCCAAGAACGGCGGGATGAGCAGTTCTTC. Amino acid sequence: CASSQERRDEQFF.

V and J are TRBV19 and TRBJ2-3; TRBD2 is a possible D gene (6 bases). The germline V gene has CDR1 LNHDA and CDR2 SQIVND (reference sequence). Between the trimmed V and J ends, which lost 5 bases and 5 bases, there was a span of 11 bases. The CDR3 sequence is 13 residues long. The CDR3 DNA reads TGTGCCAGTAGTTATTCGGGGGAAGATACGCAGTATTTT. Protein product: CASSYSGEDTQYF.

At least ten counts were recorded for this clonotype. The chain combines TRBV10-3 with TRBJ1-1; no clear D. Trimming removed 4 bases from V and 1 base from J, with 4 bases in between. The CDR3 contains 12 residues. Germline V gives CDR1 ENHRY, CDR2 SYGVKD. This CDR3 is CAISGQNTEAFF. In DNA form, the CDR3 reads TGTGCCATCAGTGGACAGAACACTGAAGCTTTCTTT.

This clonotype was counted many times. V and J are TRBV28 and TRBJ2-4; weak D call: TRBD2 (5 bases). Germline loops: CDR1 MDHEN, CDR2 SYDVKM. Trimming stripped 3 bases from V and 1 base from J, with 13 bases between. The CDR3 is 16 residues long. The CDR3 is CASSFPGIVAKNIQYF. CDR3 coding DNA: TGTGCCAGCAGTTTTCCGGGGATAGTCGCCAAAAACATTCAGTACTTC.

This clonotype came up many times. This chain uses TRBV2 with TRBJ1-2; D uncertain. This CDR3 has 16 residues. Germline CDR1 is SNHLY and CDR2 is FYNNEI. Trimming shortened V by 1 base and J by 5 bases, and 17 bases separated the two germline ends. The CDR3 DNA reads TGTGCCAGCAGTGAAGAAATGACTGAAAGCCCGTATGGCTACACCTTC. Protein: CASSEEMTESPYGYTF.

As regards this clonotype: One base away lies a much larger clone, so this may be a sequencing read error. The genes are TRBV4-2 and TRBJ1-1; possible D gene TRBD1, 5 bases. The CDR3 covers 13 residues. Germline CDR1 reads LGHNA; CDR2 reads YNFKEQ. The ends were cut back, 0 bases at V and 4 bases at J, with 6 bases in the middle. The CDR3 loop is CASSQEGVTEAFF. In DNA form, the CDR3 reads TGTGCCAGCAGCCAAGAAGGGGTCACTGAAGCTTTCTTT.

Many counts were recorded for this clonotype. This chain joins TRBV7-8 and TRBJ2-6, with D maybe TRBD2 (6 bases). This CDR3 contains 18 residues. V lost 5 bases to trimming and J lost 0 bases, with 17 bases between them. Per germline, CDR1 SGHVS and CDR2 FQNEAQ. This chain's CDR3 is CASSPAGLDFSGANVLTF. The CDR3 bases are TGTGCCAGCAGCCCCGCGGGGTTGGACTTCTCTGGGGCCAACGTCCTGACTTTC.

The chain carries TRBV6-9 and TRBJ1-2; maybe TRBD1 (5 bases). The germline gives CDR1 MNHGY, CDR2 SVAAGI. CDR3 length equals 15 residues. The V end was cut by 4 bases, the J end by 5 bases, with 17 bases between. The DNA of the CDR3 is TGTGCCAGCAGTTTAGAAAAAGGGACGGCGTATGGCTACACCTTC. Amino acids: CASSLEKGTAYGYTF.

For this clonotype: A much larger clone sits a single nucleotide away, making a read error possible. The V and J genes are TRBV7-2 and TRBJ2-1; 7 positions agree with TRBD1. This CDR3 is built from 13 residues. Germline loops: CDR1 SGHTA, CDR2 FQGNSA. CDR3 coding DNA: TGCGCCAGCAGTACCGGACAGGCCAATAAGCAGTTCTTC. Translation: CASSTGQANKQFF. Together with reference TRBV7-2 and TRBJ2-1, the CDR3 gives the full variable domain: GAGVSQSPSNKVTEKGKDVELRCDPISGHTALYWYRQSLGQGLEFLIYFQGNSAPDKSGLPSDRFSAERTGGSVSTLTIQRTQQEDSAVYLCASSTGQANKQFFGPGTRLTVL.

This clonotype has a handful of counts. The rearrangement uses TRBV4-3 and TRBJ1-5; D is ambiguous. Trimming left V 0 bases short and J 2 bases short, with 8 bases between. Germline V gives CDR1 LGHNA, CDR2 YSLEER. The CDR3 sequence is 15 residues long. This CDR3 reads CASSQDFRGNQPQHF. The CDR3 DNA reads TGCGCCAGCAGCCAAGATTTTAGGGGCAATCAGCCCCAGCATTTT.

This clonotype appeared many times. The rearrangement links TRBV2 to TRBJ2-1, with 12 nucleotides matching TRBD1. The ends lost 5 bases at V and 8 bases at J; junction bases unmatched: 4. This CDR3 spans 14 amino acids. In germline, CDR1 is SNHLY, CDR2 FYNNEI. In DNA, the CDR3 is TGTGCCAGCAGTCGGGACAGGGGGCTGGATGAGCAGTTCTTC. Encoded protein: CASSRDRGLDEQFF.

This clonotype was found many times. The V call is TRBV28, the J call TRBJ2-1; 7 nucleotides align to TRBD1. Per the germline V gene, CDR1 is MDHEN and CDR2 is SYDVKM. The CDR3 covers 15 residues. V shed 6 bases and J 3 bases; nucleotides not matched to a gene: 8. The DNA for the CDR3 is TGTGCCAGCAGCCCCGGGACAGCCTACTACAATGAGCAGTTCTTC. It yields the protein CASSPGTAYYNEQFF.

This clonotype was observed many times. The gene calls are TRBV6-2 or TRBV6-3 and TRBJ1-5; D not certain. Trimming pared 2 bases from V and 2 bases from J, leaving 10 bases between. The germline V gene encodes CDR1 MNHEY and CDR2 SVGEGT. The CDR3 consists of 15 residues. The CDR3 region has the DNA TGTGCCAGCAGTTACCCTAACTTGGGCAATCAGCCCCAGCATTTT. The encoded protein is CASSYPNLGNQPQHF.

This clonotype occurred a few times. The chain is built from TRBV6-2 or TRBV6-3 and TRBJ2-1; no reliable D call. CDR1 is MNHEY and CDR2 is SVGEGT in the germline V gene. V was trimmed by 2 bases and J by 5 bases, leaving 7 bases between them. The CDR3 length is 13 residues. DNA of the CDR3: TGTGCCAGCAGTTACCCGGCGAACAATGAGCAGTTCTTC. This translates into CASSYPANNEQFF.

In this sample, this clonotype turned up many times. The chain carries TRBV18 and TRBJ2-5, with D possibly called TRBD1 or TRBD2 (5 bases each). This CDR3 has 14 residues. Trimming took 6 bases from V and 0 from J, leaving 11 bases between them. The germline CDR1 and CDR2 sequences are KGHSH and LQKENI. CDR3 amino acids: CASSPGTNQETQYF. The CDR3 bases are TGTGCCAGCTCCCCCGGGACCAACCAAGAGACCCAGTACTTC.

This clonotype has a count of ten or more. The chain is built from TRBV3-1 and TRBJ1-1, with no clear D. The CDR3 loop spans 14 amino acids. Trimming left V 4 bases short and J 0 bases short, with 9 bases between. Looked up from germline, CDR1 is LGHDT and CDR2 is YNNKEL (reference sequence). The DNA of the CDR3 is TGTGCCAGCAGCCGCGGAAACATGAACACTGAAGCTTTCTTT. Protein: CASSRGNMNTEAFF.